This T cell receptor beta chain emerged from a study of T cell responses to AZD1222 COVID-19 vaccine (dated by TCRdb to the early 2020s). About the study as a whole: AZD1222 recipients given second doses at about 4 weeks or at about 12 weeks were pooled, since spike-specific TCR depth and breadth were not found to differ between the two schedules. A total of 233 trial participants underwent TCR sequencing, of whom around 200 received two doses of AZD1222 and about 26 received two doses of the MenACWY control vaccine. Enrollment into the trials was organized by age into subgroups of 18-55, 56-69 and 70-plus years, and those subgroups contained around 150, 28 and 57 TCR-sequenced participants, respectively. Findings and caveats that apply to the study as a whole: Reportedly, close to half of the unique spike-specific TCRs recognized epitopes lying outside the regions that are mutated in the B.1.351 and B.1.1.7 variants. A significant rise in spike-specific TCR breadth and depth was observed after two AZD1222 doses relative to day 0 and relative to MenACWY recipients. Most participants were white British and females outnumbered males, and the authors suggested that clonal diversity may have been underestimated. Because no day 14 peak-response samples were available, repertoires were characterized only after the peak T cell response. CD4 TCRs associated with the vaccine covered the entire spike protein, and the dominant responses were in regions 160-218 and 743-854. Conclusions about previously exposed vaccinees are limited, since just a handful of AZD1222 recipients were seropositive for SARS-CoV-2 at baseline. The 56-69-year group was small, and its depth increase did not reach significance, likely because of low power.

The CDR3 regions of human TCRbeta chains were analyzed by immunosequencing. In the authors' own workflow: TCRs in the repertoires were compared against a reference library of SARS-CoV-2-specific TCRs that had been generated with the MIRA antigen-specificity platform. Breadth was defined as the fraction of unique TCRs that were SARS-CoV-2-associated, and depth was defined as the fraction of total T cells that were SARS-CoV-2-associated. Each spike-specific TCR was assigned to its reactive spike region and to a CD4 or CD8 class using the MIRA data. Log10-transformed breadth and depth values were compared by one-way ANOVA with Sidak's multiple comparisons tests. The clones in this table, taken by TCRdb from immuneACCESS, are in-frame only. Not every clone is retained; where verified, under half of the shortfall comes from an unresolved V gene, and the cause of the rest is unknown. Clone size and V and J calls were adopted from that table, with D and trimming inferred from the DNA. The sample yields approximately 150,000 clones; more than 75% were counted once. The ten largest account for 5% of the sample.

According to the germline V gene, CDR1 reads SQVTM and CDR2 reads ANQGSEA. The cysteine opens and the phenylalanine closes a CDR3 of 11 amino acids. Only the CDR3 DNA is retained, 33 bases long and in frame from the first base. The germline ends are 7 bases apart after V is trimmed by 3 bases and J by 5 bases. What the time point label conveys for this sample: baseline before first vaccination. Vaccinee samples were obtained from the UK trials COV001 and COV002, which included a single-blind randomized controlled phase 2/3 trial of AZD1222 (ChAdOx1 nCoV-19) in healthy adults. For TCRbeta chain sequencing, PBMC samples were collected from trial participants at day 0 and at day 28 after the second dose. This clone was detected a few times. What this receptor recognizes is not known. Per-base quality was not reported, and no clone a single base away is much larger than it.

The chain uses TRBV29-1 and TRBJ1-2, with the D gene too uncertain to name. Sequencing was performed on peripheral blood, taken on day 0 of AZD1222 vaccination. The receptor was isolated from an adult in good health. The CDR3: CSVDYGYGYTF. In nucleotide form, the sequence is TGCAGCGTTGATTATGGTTATGGCTACACCTTC.